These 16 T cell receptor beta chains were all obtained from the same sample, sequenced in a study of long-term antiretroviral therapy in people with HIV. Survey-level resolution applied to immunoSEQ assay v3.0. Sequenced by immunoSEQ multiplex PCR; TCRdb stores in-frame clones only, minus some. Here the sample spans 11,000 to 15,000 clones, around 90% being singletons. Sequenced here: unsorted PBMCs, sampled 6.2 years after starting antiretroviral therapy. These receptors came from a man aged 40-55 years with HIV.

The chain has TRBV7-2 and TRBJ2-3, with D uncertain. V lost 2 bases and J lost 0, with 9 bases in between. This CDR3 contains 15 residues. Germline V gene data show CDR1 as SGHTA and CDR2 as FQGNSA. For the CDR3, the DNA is TGTGCCAGCAGCTTACCGACGGTGAGCACAGATACGCAGTATTTT. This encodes CASSLPTVSTDTQYF. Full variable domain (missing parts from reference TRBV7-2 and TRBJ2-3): GAGVSQSPSNKVTEKGKDVELRCDPISGHTALYWYRQSLGQGLEFLIYFQGNSAPDKSGLPSDRFSAERTGGSVSTLTIQRTQQEDSAVYLCASSLPTVSTDTQYFGPGTRLTVL.

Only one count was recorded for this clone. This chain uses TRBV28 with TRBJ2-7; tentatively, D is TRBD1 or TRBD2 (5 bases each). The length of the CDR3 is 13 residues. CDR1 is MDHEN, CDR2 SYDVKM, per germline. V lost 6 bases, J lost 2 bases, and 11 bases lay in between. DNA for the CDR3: TGTGCCAGCAGCCGTCAGGGACCCTACGAGCAGTACTTC. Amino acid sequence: CASSRQGPYEQYF.

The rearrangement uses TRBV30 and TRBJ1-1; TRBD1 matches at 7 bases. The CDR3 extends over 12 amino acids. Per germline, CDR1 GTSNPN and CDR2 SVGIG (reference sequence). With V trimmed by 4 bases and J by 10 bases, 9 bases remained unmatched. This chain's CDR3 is CAWNTYRGSAFF. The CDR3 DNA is TGTGCCTGGAACACCTACAGGGGATCAGCTTTCTTT.

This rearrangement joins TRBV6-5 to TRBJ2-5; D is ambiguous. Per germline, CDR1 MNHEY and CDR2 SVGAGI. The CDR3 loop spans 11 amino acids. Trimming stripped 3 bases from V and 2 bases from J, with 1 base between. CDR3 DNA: TGTGCCAGCAGTTATCAAGAGACCCAGTACTTC. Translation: CASSYQETQYF.

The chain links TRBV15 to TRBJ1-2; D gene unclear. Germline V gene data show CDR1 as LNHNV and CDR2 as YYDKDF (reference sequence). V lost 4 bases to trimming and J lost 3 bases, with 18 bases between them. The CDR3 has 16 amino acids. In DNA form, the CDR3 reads TGTGCCACCAGCACTGAACGACCCTTTGGGGACTATGGCTACACCTTC. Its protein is CATSTERPFGDYGYTF.

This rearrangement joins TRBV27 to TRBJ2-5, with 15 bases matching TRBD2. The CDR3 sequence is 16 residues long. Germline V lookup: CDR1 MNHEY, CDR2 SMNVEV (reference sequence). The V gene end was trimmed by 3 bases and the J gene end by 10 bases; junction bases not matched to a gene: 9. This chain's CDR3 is CASSLRTSGRGLDQYF. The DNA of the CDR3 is TGTGCCAGCAGTTTGCGGACTAGCGGGAGGGGGTTGGACCAGTACTTC.

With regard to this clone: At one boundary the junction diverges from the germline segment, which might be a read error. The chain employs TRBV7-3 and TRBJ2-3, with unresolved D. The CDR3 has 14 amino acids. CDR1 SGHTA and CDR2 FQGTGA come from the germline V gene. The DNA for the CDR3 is TGTGCTAGCAGCTTCCGGGCCGGCACAGATACGCAGTATTTT. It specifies CASSFRAGTDTQYF.

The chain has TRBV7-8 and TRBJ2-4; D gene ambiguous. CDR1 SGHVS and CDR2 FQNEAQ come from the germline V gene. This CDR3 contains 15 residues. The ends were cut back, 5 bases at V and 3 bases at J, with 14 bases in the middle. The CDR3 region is CASSPPNLDKNIQYF. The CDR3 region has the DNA TGTGCCAGCAGCCCCCCAAACTTGGACAAAAACATTCAGTACTTC.

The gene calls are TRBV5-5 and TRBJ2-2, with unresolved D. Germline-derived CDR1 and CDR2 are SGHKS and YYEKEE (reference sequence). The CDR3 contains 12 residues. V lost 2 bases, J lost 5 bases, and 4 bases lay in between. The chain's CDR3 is CASSFITGELFF. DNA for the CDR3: TGTGCCAGCAGCTTTATTACCGGGGAGCTGTTTTTT.

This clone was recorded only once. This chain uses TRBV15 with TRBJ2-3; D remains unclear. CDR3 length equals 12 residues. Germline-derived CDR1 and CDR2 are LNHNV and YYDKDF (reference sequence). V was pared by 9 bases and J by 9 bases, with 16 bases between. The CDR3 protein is CATASRSTTQYF. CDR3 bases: TGTGCCACGGCGAGCAGGTCGACAACGCAGTATTTT.

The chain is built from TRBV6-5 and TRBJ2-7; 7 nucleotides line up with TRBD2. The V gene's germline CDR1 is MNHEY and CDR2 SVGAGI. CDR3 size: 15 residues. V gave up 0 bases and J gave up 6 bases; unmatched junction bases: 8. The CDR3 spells CASSYSASSGGEQYF. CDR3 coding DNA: TGTGCCAGCAGTTACTCGGCGAGCTCGGGGGGCGAGCAGTACTTC.

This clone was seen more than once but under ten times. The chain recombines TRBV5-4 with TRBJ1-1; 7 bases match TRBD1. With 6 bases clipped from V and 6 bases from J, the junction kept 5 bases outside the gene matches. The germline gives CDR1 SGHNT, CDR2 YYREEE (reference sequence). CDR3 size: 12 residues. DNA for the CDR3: TGTGCCAGCAACCTAGGGGGCCCTGAAGCTTTCTTT. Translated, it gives CASNLGGPEAFF.

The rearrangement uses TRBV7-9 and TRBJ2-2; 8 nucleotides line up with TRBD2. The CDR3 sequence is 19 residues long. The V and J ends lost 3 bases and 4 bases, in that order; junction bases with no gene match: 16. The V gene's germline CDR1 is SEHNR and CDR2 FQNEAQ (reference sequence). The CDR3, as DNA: TGTGCCAGCAGCTTCTTCCCCCTGGGGACCGGGAGGGCCACCGGGGAGCTGTTTTTT. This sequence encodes CASSFFPLGTGRATGELFF.

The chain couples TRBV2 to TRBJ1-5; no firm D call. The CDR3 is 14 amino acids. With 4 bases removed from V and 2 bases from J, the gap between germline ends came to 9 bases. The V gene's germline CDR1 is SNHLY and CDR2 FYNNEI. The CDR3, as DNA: TGTGCCAGCAGTGGGGAGATTCGCAATCAGCCCCAGCATTTT. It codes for CASSGEIRNQPQHF.

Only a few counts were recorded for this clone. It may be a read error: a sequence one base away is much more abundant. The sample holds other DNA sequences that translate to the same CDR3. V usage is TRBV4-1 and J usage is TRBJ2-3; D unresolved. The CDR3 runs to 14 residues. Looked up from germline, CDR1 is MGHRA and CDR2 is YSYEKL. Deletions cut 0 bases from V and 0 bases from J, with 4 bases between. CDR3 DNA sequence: TGCGCCAGCAGCCAAGATCGGAGCACAGATACGCAGTATTTT. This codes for CASSQDRSTDTQYF.

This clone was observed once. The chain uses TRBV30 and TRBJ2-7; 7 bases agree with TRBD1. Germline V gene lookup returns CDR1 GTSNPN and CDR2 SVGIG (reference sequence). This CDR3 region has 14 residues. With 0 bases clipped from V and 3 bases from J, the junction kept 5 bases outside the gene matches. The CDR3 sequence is CAWSVGTEVYEQYF. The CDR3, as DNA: TGTGCCTGGAGTGTTGGGACAGAAGTCTACGAGCAGTACTTC.